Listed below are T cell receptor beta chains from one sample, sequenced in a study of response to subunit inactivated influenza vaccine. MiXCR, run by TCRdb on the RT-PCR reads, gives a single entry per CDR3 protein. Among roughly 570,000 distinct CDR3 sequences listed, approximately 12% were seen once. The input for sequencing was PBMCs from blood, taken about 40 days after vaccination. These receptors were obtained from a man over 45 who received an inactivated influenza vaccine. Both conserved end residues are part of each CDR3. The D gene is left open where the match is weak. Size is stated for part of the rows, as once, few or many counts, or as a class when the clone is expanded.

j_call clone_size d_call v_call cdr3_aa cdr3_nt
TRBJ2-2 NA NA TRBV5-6 CASSRRNVGELFF TGTGCCAGCAGCCGAAGGAACGTCGGGGAGCTGTTTTTT
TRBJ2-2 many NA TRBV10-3 CAIRYAVGRGTGELFF TGTGCCATCAGATACGCGGTGGGACGCGGCACCGGGGAGCTGTTTTTT
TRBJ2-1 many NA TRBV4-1 CASSQQDGLSYNEQFF TGCGCCAGCAGCCAGCAGGACGGGCTTAGCTACAATGAGCAGTTCTTC
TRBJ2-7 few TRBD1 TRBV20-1 CSASSGTGPYEQYF TGCAGTGCTAGTTCCGGGACAGGCCCCTACGAGCAGTACTTC
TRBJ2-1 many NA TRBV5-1 CASSPVGAYNEQFF TGCGCCAGCAGCCCCGTCGGGGCGTACAATGAGCAGTTCTTC
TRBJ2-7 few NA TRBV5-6 CASLRGAGGEQYF TGTGCCAGCCTGCGTGGGGCAGGCGGCGAGCAGTACTTC
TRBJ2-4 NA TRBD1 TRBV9 CASSRSGQASSNIQYF TGTGCCAGCAGCCGCTCGGGACAGGCCTCTTCGAACATTCAGTACTTC
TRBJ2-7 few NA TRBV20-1 CSARQVRANYEQYF TGCAGTGCTAGACAGGTCAGGGCCAACTACGAGCAGTACTTC
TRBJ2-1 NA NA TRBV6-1 CASGRLLAGNEQFF TGTGCCAGCGGGCGTTTGCTAGCAGGCAATGAGCAGTTCTTC
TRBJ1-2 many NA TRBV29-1 CSITGSNYGYTF TGCAGCATCACGGGATCTAACTATGGCTACACCTTC
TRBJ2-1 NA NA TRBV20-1 CSARGAPDLNYNEQFF TGCAGTGCTAGAGGGGCCCCGGACCTTAACTACAATGAGCAGTTCTTC
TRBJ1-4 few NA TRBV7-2 CASSFLANVEKLFF TGTGCCAGCAGCTTCCTCGCAAATGTTGAAAAACTGTTTTTT
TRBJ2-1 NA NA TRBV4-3 CASSQDPGTYNEQFF TGCGCCAGCAGCCAAGATCCCGGGACATACAATGAGCAGTTCTTC
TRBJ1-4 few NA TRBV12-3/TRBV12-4 CASSKGDNEKLFF TGTGCCAGCAGCAAGGGGGATAATGAAAAACTGTTTTTT
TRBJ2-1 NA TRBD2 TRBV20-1 CSARGFPAGGNEQFF TGCAGTGCTAGAGGTTTTCCAGCGGGGGGAAATGAGCAGTTCTTC
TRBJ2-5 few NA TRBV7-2 CASSLVRGQRETQYF TGTGCCAGCAGCTTAGTGCGGGGCCAGCGAGAGACCCAGTACTTC